This TCR beta chain was captured by sequencing in a study of PD-1 blockade in classical Hodgkin lymphoma. Time point denoted: cycle 4 day 1 (C4D1), after more than 5 weeks of nivolumab. With no exception, relapse followed autologous stem cell transplantation in all patients, and brentuximab vedotin exposure varied. Thawed PBMCs were the source of CD8+ T cells, obtained through magnetic negative selection. This table comes from immunoSEQ multiplex PCR, and its TCRdb copy is limited to in-frame clones, with some not included. The table lists about 20,000 clones, about 80% of them singletons. This receptor was obtained from a human donor with classical Hodgkin lymphoma. The sample in question was CD8+ T cells from blood, obtained before the fourth cycle of nivolumab.

Here the CDR3 DNA reads TGCGCCAGCAGCCAAGATTCCCCGCAGGAAAACACTGAAGCTTTCTTT. This codes for CASSQDSPQENTEAFF. The genes are TRBV4-3 and TRBJ1-1, with D hard to call. CDR1 and CDR2 (germline): LGHNA, YSLEER. CDR3 length: 16 residues. Trimming shortened V by 0 bases and J by 2 bases, and 13 bases separated the two germline ends.